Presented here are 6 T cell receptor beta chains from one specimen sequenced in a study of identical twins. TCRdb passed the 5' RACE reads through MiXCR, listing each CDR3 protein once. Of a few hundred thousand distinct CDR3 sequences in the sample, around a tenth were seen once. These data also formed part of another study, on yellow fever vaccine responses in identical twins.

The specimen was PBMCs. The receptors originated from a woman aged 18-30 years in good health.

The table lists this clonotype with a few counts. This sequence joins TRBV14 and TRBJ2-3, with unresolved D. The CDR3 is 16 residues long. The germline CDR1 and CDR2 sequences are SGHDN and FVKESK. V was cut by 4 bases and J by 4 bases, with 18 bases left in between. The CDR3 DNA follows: TGTGCCAGCAGCCTACACAGTGGTTTAAGGGCAGATACGCAGTATTTT. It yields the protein CASSLHSGLRADTQYF.

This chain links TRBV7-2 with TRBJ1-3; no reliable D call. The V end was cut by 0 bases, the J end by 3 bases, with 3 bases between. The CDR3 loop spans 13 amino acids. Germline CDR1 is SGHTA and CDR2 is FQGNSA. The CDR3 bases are TGTGCCAGCAGCTTAGCGTTTGGAAACACCATATATTTT. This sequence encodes CASSLAFGNTIYF.

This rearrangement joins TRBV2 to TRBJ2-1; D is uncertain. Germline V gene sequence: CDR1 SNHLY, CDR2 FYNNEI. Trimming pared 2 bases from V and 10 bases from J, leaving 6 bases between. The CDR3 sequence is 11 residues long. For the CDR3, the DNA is TGTGCCAGCAGTGAATACCAAGAGCAGTTCTTC. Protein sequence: CASSEYQEQFF.

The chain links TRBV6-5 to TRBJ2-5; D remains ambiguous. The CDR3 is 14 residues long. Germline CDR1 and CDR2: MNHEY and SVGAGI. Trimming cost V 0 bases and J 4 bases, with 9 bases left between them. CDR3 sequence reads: CASSYSMDRETQYF. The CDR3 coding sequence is TGTGCCAGCAGTTACTCGATGGACCGAGAGACCCAGTACTTC.

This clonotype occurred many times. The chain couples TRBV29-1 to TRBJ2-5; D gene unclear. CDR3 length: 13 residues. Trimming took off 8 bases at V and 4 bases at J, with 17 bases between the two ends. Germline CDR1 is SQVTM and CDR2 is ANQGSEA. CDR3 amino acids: CSTGVGPSETQYF. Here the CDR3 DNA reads TGCAGCACCGGAGTTGGACCGTCAGAGACCCAGTACTTC.

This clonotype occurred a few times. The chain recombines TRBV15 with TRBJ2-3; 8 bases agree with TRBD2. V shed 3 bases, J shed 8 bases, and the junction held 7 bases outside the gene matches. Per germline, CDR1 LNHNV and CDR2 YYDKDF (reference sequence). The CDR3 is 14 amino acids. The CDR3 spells CATSSPAGEFTQYF. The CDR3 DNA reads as TGTGCCACCAGCAGCCCAGCGGGGGAATTTACGCAGTATTTT.